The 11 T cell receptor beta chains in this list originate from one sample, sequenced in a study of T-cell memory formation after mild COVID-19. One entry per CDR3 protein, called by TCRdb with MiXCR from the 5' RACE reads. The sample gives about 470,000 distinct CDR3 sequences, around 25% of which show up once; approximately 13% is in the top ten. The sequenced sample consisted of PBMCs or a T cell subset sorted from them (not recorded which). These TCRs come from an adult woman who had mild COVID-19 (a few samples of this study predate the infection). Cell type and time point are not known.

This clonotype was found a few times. Here the CDR3 DNA reads TGTGCCGGTCTCGGGCGGGGGAGCACAGATACGCAGTATTTT. This gives the protein CAGLGRGSTDTQYF. The rearrangement joins TRBV7-9 to TRBJ2-3; TRBD2 aligns across 7 bases. The V segment lost 11 bases and the J segment 0 bases; nucleotides outside the gene matches: 8. The germline gives CDR1 SEHNR, CDR2 FQNEAQ (reference sequence). This CDR3 comprises 14 residues.

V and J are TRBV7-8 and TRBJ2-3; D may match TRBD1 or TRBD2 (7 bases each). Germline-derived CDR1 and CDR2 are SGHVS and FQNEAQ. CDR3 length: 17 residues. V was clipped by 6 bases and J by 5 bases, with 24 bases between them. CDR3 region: CASSGEGQRGRGDTQYF. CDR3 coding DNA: TGTGCCAGCAGTGGGGAGGGACAGCGTGGCCGAGGAGATACGCAGTATTTT. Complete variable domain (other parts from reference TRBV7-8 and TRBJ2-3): GAGVSQSPRYKVAKRGQDVALRCDPISGHVSLFWYQQALGQGPEFLTYFQNEAQLDKSGLPSDRFFAERPEGSVSTLKIQRTQQEDSAVYLCASSGEGQRGRGDTQYFGPGTRLTVL.

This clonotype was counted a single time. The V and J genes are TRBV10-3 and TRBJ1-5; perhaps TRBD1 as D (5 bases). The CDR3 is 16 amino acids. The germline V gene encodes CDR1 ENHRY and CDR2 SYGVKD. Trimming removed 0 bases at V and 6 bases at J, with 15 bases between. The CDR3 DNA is TGTGCCATCAGTGAGTCGCCCGCCGGCAGGGCTCAGCCCCAGCATTTT. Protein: CAISESPAGRAQPQHF.

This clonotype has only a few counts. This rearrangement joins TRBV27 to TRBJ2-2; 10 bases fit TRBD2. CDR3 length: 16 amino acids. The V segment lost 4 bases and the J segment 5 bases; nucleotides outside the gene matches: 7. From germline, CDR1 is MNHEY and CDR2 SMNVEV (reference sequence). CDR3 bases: TGTGCCAGCAGTTCCCTAGCGGGAGTGAGGACCGGGGAGCTGTTTTTT. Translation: CASSSLAGVRTGELFF.

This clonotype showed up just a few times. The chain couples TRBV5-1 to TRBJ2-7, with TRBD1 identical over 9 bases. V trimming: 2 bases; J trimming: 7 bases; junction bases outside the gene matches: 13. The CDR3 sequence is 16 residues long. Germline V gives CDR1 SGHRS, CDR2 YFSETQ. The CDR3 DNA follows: TGCGCCAGCAGCTTCCGACAGGGGGGATCTTGGTGGGAGCAGTACTTC. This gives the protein CASSFRQGGSWWEQYF.

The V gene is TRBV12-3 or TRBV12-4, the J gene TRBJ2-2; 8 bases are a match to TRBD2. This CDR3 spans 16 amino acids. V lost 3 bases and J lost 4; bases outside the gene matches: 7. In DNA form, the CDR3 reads TGTGCCAGCAGTTTCCTGCGGGGGGATGCCACCGGGGAGCTGTTTTTT. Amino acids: CASSFLRGDATGELFF.

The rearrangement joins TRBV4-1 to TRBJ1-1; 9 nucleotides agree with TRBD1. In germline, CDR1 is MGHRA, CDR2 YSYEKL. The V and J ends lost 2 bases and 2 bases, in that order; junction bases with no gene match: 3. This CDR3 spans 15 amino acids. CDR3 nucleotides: TGCGCCAGCAGCCAAAGGACAGGGGTTAACACTGAAGCTTTCTTT. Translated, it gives CASSQRTGVNTEAFF.

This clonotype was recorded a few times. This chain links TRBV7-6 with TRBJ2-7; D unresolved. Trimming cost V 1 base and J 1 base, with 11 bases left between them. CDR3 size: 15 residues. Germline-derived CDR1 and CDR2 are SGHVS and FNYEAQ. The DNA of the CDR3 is TGTGCCAGCAGCTTAGGGAGCGACACTTCCTACGAGCAGTACTTC. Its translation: CASSLGSDTSYEQYF.

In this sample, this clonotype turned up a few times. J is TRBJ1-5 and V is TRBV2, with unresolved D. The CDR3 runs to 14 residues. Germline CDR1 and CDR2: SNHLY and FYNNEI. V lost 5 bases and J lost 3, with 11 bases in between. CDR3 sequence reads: CASSRALYNQPQHF. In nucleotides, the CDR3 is TGTGCCAGCAGTCGGGCTCTCTACAATCAGCCCCAGCATTTT.

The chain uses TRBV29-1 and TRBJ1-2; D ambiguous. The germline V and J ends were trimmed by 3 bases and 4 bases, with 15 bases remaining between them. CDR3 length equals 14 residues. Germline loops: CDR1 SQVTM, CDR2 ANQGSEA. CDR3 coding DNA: TGCAGCGTTGATGAAGTTAGAGGCACCTATGGCTACACCTTC. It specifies CSVDEVRGTYGYTF.

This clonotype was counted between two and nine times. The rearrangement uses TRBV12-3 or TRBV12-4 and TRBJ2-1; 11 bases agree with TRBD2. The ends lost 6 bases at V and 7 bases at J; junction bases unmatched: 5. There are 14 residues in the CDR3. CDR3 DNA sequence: TGTGCCAGCAGGCCTAGCGGGGGGTTTAATGAGCAGTTCTTC. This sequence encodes CASRPSGGFNEQFF.